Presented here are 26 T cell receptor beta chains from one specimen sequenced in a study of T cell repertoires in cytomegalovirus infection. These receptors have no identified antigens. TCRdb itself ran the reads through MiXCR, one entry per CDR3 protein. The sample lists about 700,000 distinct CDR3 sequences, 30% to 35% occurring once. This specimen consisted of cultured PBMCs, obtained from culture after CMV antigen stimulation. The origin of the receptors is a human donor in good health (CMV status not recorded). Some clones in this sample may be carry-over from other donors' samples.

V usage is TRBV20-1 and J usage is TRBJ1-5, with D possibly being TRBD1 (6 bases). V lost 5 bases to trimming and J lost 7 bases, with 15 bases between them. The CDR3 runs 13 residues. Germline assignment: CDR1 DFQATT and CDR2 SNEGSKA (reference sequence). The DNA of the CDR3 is TGCAGTGCTCAACAGGGCCCCCGGCAGCCCCAGCATTTT. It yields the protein CSAQQGPRQPQHF.

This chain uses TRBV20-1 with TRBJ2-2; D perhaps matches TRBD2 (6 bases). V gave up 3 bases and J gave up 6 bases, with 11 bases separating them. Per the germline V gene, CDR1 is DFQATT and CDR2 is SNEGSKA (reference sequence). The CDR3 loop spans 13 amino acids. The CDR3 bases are TGCAGTGCTAGTGCTGCGGGGCCCGGGGAGCTGTTTTTT. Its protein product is CSASAAGPGELFF.

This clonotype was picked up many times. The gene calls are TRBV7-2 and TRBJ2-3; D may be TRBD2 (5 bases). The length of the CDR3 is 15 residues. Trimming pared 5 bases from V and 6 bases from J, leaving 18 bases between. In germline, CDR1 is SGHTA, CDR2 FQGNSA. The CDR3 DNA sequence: TGTGCCAGCAGCCGGCCGGAGGCCCCGGGGGATACGCAGTATTTT. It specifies CASSRPEAPGDTQYF.

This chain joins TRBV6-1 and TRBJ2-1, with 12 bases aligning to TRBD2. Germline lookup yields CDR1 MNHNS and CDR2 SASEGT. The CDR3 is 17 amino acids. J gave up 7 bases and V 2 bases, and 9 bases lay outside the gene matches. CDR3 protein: CASSEREWLAGGNEQFF. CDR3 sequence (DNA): TGTGCCAGCAGTGAAAGGGAGTGGCTAGCGGGGGGGAATGAGCAGTTCTTC.

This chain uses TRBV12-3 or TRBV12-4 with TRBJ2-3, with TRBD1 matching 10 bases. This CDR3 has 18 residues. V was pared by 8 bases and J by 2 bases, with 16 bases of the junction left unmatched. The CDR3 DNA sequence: TGTGCCAGCGGGCTAGGGCTCCCGGGACAGGGGTTCACAGATACGCAGTATTTT. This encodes CASGLGLPGQGFTDTQYF.

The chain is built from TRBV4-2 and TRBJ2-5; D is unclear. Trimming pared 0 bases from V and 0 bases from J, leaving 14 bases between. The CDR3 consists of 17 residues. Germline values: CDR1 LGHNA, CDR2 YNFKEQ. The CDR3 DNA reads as TGTGCCAGCAGCCAAGACCCTCTTTTTCAGGACCAAGAGACCCAGTACTTC. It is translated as CASSQDPLFQDQETQYF.

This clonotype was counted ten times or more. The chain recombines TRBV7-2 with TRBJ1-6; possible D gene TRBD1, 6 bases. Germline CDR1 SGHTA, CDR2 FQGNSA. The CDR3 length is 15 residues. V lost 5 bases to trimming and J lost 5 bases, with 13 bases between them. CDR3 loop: CASSLRQGNNSPLHF. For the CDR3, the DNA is TGTGCCAGCAGCCTAAGGCAGGGGAATAATTCACCCCTCCACTTT. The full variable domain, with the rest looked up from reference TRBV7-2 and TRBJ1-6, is GAGVSQSPSNKVTEKGKDVELRCDPISGHTALYWYRQSLGQGLEFLIYFQGNSAPDKSGLPSDRFSAERTGGSVSTLTIQRTQQEDSAVYLCASSLRQGNNSPLHFGNGTRLTVT.

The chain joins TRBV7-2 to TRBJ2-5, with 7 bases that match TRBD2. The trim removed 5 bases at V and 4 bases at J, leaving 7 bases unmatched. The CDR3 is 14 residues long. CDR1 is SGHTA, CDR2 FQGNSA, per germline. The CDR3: CASSSRDYRETQYF. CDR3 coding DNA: TGTGCCAGCAGCAGCCGGGACTACCGAGAGACCCAGTACTTC.

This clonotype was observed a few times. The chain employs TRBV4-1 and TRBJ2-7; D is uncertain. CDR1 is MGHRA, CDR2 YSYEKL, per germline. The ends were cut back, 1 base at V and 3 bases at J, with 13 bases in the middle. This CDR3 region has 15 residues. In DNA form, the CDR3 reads TGCGCCAGCAGCCAAGGGGTTTCTACGTACTACGAGCAGTACTTC. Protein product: CASSQGVSTYYEQYF.

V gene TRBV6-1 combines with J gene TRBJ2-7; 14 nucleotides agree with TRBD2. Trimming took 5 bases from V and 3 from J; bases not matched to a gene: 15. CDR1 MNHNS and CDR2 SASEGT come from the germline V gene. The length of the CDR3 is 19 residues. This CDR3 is CASSSPGTSGGKRGYEQYF. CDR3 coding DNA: TGTGCCAGCAGTTCCCCCGGGACTAGCGGGGGAAAGAGGGGCTACGAGCAGTACTTC.

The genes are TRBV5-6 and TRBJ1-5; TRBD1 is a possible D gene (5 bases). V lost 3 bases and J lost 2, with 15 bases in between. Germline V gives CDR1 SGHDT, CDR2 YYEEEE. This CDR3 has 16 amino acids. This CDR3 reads CASSSGGTVRNQPQHF. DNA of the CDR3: TGTGCCAGCAGCTCCGGGGGGACGGTGCGCAATCAGCCCCAGCATTTT.

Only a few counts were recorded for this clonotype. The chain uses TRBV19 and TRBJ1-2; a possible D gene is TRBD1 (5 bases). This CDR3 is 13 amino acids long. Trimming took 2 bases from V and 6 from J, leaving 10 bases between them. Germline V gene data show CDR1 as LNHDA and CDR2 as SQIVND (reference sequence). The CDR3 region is CASSIQGYNGYTF. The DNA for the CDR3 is TGTGCCAGTAGTATACAGGGATATAATGGCTACACCTTC.

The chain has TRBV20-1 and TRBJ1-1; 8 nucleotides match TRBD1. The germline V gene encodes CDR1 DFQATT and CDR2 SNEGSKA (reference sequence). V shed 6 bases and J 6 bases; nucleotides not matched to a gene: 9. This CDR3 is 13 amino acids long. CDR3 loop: CSAGGQADSEAFF. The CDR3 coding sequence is TGCAGTGCGGGGGGACAGGCTGACTCTGAAGCTTTCTTT.

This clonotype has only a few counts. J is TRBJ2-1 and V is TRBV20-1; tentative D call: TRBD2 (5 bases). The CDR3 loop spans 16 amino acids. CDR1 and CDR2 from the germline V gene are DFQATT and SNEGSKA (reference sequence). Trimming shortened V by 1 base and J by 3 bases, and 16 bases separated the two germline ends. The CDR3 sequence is CSARGPAESGYNEQFF. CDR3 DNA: TGCAGTGCTAGAGGCCCGGCGGAGAGCGGCTACAATGAGCAGTTCTTC.

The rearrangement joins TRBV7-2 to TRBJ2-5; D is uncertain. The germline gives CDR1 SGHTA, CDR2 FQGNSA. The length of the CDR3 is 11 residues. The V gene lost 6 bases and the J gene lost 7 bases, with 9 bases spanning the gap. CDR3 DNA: TGTGCCAGCAGTCAGCCGGGGACCCAGTACTTC. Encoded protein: CASSQPGTQYF. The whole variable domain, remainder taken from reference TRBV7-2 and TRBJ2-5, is GAGVSQSPSNKVTEKGKDVELRCDPISGHTALYWYRQSLGQGLEFLIYFQGNSAPDKSGLPSDRFSAERTGGSVSTLTIQRTQQEDSAVYLCASSQPGTQYFGPGTRLLVL.

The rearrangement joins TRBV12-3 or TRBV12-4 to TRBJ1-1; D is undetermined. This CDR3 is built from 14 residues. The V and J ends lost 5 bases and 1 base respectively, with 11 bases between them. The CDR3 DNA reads TGTGCCAGCAGTCCTCAGGCCGAGAACACTGAAGCTTTCTTT. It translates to CASSPQAENTEAFF.

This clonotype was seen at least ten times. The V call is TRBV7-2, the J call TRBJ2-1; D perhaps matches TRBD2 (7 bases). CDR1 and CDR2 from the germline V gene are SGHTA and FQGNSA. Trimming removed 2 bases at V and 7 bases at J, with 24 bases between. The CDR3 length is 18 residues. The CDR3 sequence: CASSLISTGGSTWNEQFF. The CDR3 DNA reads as TGTGCCAGCAGCTTAATTAGTACGGGGGGCAGTACATGGAATGAGCAGTTCTTC.

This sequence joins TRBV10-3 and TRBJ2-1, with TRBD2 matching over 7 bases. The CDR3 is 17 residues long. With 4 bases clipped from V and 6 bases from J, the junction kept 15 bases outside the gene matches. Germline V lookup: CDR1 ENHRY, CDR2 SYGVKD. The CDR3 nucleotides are TGTGCCATCAGTGCGGGGGTAGCGGGCGGGCCACGCAATGAGCAGTTCTTC. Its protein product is CAISAGVAGGPRNEQFF.

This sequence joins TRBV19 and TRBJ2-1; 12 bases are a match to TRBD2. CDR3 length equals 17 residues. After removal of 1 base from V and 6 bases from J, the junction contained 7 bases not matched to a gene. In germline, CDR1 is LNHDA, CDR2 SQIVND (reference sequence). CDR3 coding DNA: TGTGCCAGTAGTATAGTTGCTAGCGGGGGGGTACGCAATGAGCAGTTCTTC. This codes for CASSIVASGGVRNEQFF.

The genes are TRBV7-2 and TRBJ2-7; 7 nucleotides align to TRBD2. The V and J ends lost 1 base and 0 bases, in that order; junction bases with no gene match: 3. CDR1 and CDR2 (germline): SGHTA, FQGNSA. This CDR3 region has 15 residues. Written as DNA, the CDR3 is TGTGCCAGCAGCTTAGGACTAGCTCTCTCCTACGAGCAGTACTTC. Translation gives CASSLGLALSYEQYF.

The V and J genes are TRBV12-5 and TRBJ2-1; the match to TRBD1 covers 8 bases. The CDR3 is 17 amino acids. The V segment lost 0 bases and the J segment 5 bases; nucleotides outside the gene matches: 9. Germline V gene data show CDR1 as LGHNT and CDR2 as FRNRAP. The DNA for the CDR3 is TGTGCTAGTGGTTTGGTATTGGACAGGGTTGGACACAATGAGCAGTTCTTC. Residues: CASGLVLDRVGHNEQFF.

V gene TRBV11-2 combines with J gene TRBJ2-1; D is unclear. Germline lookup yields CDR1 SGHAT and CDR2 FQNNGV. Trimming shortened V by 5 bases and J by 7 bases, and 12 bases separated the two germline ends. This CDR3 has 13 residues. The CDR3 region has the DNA TGTGCCAGCAGCCCCCCCCTGCGGAATGAGCAGTTCTTC. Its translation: CASSPPLRNEQFF.

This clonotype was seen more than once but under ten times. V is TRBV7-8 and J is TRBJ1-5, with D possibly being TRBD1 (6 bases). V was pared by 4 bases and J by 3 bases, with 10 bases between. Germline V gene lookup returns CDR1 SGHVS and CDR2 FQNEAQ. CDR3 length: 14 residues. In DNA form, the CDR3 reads TGTGCCAGCAGCTACAGGGATCCCAATCAGCCCCAGCATTTT. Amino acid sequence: CASSYRDPNQPQHF.

CDR3 bases: TGTGCCAGCAGCTGGATGGGACTAGCGGCGGGAGATACGCAGTATTTT. This encodes CASSWMGLAAGDTQYF. The genes are TRBV11-1 and TRBJ2-3, with 11 bases aligning to TRBD2. The CDR3 has 16 residues. The trim removed 4 bases at V and 5 bases at J, leaving 8 bases unmatched. CDR1 and CDR2 (germline): SGHAT, FQDESV (reference sequence).

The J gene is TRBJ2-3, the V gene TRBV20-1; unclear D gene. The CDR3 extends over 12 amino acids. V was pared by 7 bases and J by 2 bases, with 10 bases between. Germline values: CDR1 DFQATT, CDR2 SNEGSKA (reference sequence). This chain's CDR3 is CSGARNTDTQYF. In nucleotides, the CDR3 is TGCAGTGGAGCGAGAAACACAGATACGCAGTATTTT.

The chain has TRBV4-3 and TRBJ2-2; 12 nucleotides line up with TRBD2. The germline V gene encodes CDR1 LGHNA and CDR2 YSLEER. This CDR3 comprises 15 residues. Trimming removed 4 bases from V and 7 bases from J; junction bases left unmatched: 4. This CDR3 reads CASSRRTSGVGELFF. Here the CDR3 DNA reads TGCGCCAGCAGCCGGAGGACTAGCGGGGTCGGGGAGCTGTTTTTT.